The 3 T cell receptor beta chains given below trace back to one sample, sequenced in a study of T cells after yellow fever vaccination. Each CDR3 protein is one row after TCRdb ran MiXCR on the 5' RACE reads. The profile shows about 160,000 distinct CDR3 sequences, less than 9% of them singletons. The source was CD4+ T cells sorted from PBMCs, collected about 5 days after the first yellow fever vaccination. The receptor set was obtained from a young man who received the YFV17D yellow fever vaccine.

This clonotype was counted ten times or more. The DNA for the CDR3 is TGTGCCAGCAGCTTAAGGTCCCAGGGGGGGAGTGATGAAGCTTTCTTT. This sequence encodes CASSLRSQGGSDEAFF. The chain carries TRBV11-2 and TRBJ1-1; 7 nucleotides match TRBD1. This CDR3 region has 16 residues. V trimming: 2 bases; J trimming: 7 bases; junction bases outside the gene matches: 13. Germline lookup yields CDR1 SGHAT and CDR2 FQNNGV.

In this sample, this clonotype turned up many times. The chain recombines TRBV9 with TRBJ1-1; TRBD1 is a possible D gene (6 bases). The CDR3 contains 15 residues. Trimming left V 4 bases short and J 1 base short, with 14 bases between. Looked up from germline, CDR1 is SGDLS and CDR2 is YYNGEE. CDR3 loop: CASSPSGAQNTEAFF. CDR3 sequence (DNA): TGTGCCAGCAGCCCATCAGGGGCCCAGAACACTGAAGCTTTCTTT.

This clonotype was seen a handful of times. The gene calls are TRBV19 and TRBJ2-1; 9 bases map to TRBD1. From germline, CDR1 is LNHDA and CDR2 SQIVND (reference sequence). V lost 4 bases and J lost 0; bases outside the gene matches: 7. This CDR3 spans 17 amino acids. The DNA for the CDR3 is TGTGCCAGTAGTACCGGGACAGGGAGGAGCTCCTACAATGAGCAGTTCTTC. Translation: CASSTGTGRSSYNEQFF.